This T cell receptor (beta chain) is from a study of glioma-infiltrating T cells after dendritic cell vaccination (dated by TCRdb to about 2016). Background for the entire study: A cohort of 15 glioblastoma patients from Phase I and II dendritic cell vaccination trials was included, of whom 9 were newly diagnosed and 6 had recurrent disease. Autologous tumor lysate-pulsed dendritic cell vaccination was administered to the patients between the early 2000s and the early 2010s. To make the vaccine, monocyte-derived dendritic cells were cultured for under 9 days with IL-4 and GM-CSF and then pulsed overnight with autologous tumor lysate. Each patient was given three intradermal dendritic cell vaccine injections, spaced two weeks apart, in the arm below the axilla. Deep sequencing of TCR beta CDR3 regions was used to quantify tumor-infiltrating lymphocyte content and compare tumor and blood repertoires in dendritic cell-vaccinated glioblastoma patients. TCR sequencing metrics, including TIL content and tumor-blood repertoire overlap, were correlated with survival after dendritic cell vaccination.

Patients were selected for having adequate residual fresh-frozen tumor tissue and more than two years of available survival data. An isocitrate dehydrogenase mutation was not carried by any of the glioblastoma patients, although molecular status was otherwise variable. PBMC were collected before vaccination, two weeks after the third vaccination, and at tumor progression if tumor progression occurred. The Qiagen DNeasy Blood extraction Kit was used for extraction of genomic DNA. From cysteine to phenylalanine, the CDR3 is 16 amino acids long. CDR3 DNA only is kept here, 48 bases in frame from base 1. CDR1 MNHNY and CDR2 SVGAGI were looked up in the germline V gene (reference sequence). A distance of 16 bases separates the germline ends of V and J, which lose 2 bases and 5 bases respectively. TCRB CDR3 regions were amplified from about 1.9 ug genomic DNA, or all available DNA if less, using the immunoSEQ assay. For multiplex PCR, 60 forward primers for TCR V beta segments and 13 reverse primers for J beta segments were used. To estimate reads per starting template, synthetic control templates were spiked into each sample at limiting dilution. Sequencing produced 87 bp reads on the Illumina HiSeq System. The study's own analysis went as follows. PCR and sequencing errors were removed by a nearest neighbor algorithm that merged closely related sequences. TCR overlap was measured as the percentage of unique tumor TCR beta sequences also present in the same patient's peripheral blood. The table comes from immuneACCESS by way of TCRdb, which keeps in-frame sequences with V and J called. Part of the clones is missing from these tables; in studies checked, under half for an unresolved V gene and the rest for unknown reasons. The D gene and trimming were derived from the DNA, and the V and J assignments and clone size from that table. The sample data list tens of thousands of clones, and more than 65% of these were observed just once. The top ten clones comprise approximately 2.1% of the sample.

Broader findings and caveats from the paper: The cohort was small and heterogeneous, with few patients having full blood and tumor sets and even fewer initial-recurrent tumor pairs. The three-group TCR overlap response model was described as speculative and requiring prospective validation. Higher estimated pretreatment TIL content predicted longer time to progression and overall survival after dendritic cell vaccination. TCR clonality showed no direct relationship with survival, which suggests that a diverse polyclonal response may be important.

This clone was seen only once. Its specific antigen is unknown. The input lacks base qualities; no much larger clone sits a single base away. This receptor was identified in a human donor with glioblastoma. The chain joins TRBV6-6 to TRBJ1-5; possibly the D gene is TRBD1, per 6 matching bases. The starting material was blood, obtained before dendritic cell vaccination. CDR3 reads: CASSYGNRETDQPQHF. The base sequence is TGTGCCAGCAGTTACGGGAACAGGGAAACGGATCAGCCCCAGCATTTT.